These 18 T cell receptor beta chains came from one sample sequenced in a study of identical twins. From the 5' RACE reads, TCRdb called clonotypes with MiXCR, one entry per CDR3 protein. Here the sample spans 460,000 or so distinct CDR3 sequences, 11% to 15% being singletons. A further study also used this sample, focusing on yellow fever vaccine responses in identical twins.

The specimen was CD4+ T cells sorted from blood. All receptors derive from a young woman in good health.

The table lists this clonotype with a few counts. The chain is built from TRBV28 and TRBJ2-2; D gene ambiguous. V lost 6 bases and J 7 bases, leaving 9 bases between the germline ends. Per the germline V gene, CDR1 is MDHEN and CDR2 is SYDVKM. The CDR3 has 12 amino acids. CDR3 amino acids: CASSPYSGELFF. CDR3 DNA: TGTGCCAGCAGCCCTTACAGCGGGGAGCTGTTTTTT.

This clonotype has a handful of counts. This sequence joins TRBV5-1 and TRBJ1-1, with D possibly TRBD1 on 6 matching bases. Germline-derived CDR1 and CDR2 are SGHRS and YFSETQ. This CDR3 is built from 16 residues. V lost 2 bases, J lost 0 bases, and 14 bases lay in between. The DNA of the CDR3 is TGCGCCAGCAGCTTCGGGTGGGGGGCCGTGAACACTGAAGCTTTCTTT. It encodes CASSFGWGAVNTEAFF.

There are many counts of this clonotype. This chain joins TRBV20-1 and TRBJ2-4; TRBD1 matches at 9 bases. Germline V gives CDR1 DFQATT, CDR2 SNEGSKA (reference sequence). The CDR3 runs 15 residues. J gave up 7 bases and V 3 bases, and 10 bases lay outside the gene matches. CDR3 residues: CSASGQGTVNNIQYF. The CDR3 nucleotides are TGCAGTGCTAGCGGACAGGGGACGGTCAATAACATTCAGTACTTC.

This clonotype was recorded once. The chain employs TRBV7-2 and TRBJ2-3; D is perhaps TRBD1 or TRBD2 (5 bases each). CDR1 and CDR2 from the germline V gene are SGHTA and FQGNSA. This CDR3 is 15 amino acids long. V dropped 3 bases and J dropped 4 bases, with 14 bases sitting between them. The CDR3 reads CASSFGGSTADTQYF. The DNA of the CDR3 is TGTGCCAGCAGCTTTGGGGGAAGCACAGCAGATACGCAGTATTTT.

J is TRBJ2-1 and V is TRBV10-3; 7 positions match TRBD2. Trimming removed 7 bases from V and 9 bases from J; junction bases left unmatched: 12. Germline V gene data show CDR1 as ENHRY and CDR2 as SYGVKD. The CDR3 has 14 residues. CDR3 bases: TGTGCCATCACCGAACGACTAGCCGGCGGTGAGCAGTTCTTC. Translating gives CAITERLAGGEQFF.

This clonotype was seen more than once but under ten times. V is TRBV27 and J is TRBJ2-7; D is unresolved. Looked up from germline, CDR1 is MNHEY and CDR2 is SMNVEV (reference sequence). The CDR3 is made up of 13 amino acids. The V gene lost 3 bases and the J gene lost 7 bases, with 13 bases spanning the gap. The CDR3 DNA reads as TGTGCCAGCAGTTTGCGGCCGAGTGTAGAGCAGTACTTC. Its protein product is CASSLRPSVEQYF.

This clonotype was counted ten times or more. The chain combines TRBV7-9 with TRBJ1-1; TRBD1 matches 10 bases. Per germline, CDR1 SEHNR and CDR2 FQNEAQ (reference sequence). The trim removed 5 bases at V and 8 bases at J, leaving 11 bases unmatched. This CDR3 is built from 15 residues. CDR3 coding DNA: TGTGCCAGCAGCCCTACGACAGGGGGCTTCTCCGAAGCTTTCTTT. Encoded protein: CASSPTTGGFSEAFF.

This clonotype has just a few counts. The V call is TRBV20-1, the J call TRBJ2-1; D unresolved. The CDR3 spans 11 residues. Germline V gene data show CDR1 as DFQATT and CDR2 as SNEGSKA (reference sequence). Trimming cost V 6 bases and J 6 bases, with 9 bases left between them. CDR3 region: CSAPKSNEQFF. The CDR3 nucleotides are TGCAGTGCCCCAAAGAGCAATGAGCAGTTCTTC.

This clonotype was seen a handful of times. This rearrangement joins TRBV20-1 to TRBJ2-5, with 8 bases aligning to TRBD1. V trimming: 6 bases; J trimming: 5 bases; junction bases outside the gene matches: 8. The germline V gene has CDR1 DFQATT and CDR2 SNEGSKA (reference sequence). The CDR3 is 13 amino acids. Written as DNA, the CDR3 is TGCAGTGCCGTTCAGGGGGCTGAGGAGACCCAGTACTTC. Protein sequence: CSAVQGAEETQYF.

The rearrangement links TRBV24-1 to TRBJ2-3; D unclear. Germline-derived CDR1 and CDR2 are KGHDR and SFDVKD. This CDR3 is 13 amino acids long. The germline V and J ends were trimmed by 1 base and 3 bases, with 4 bases remaining between them. The CDR3 loop is CATSDFGTDTQYF. CDR3 DNA: TGTGCCACCAGTGATTTTGGGACAGATACGCAGTATTTT.

Many counts were recorded for this clonotype. The V call is TRBV3-1, the J call TRBJ2-3; 7 bases align to TRBD1. Trimming took 4 bases from V and 4 from J; bases not matched to a gene: 14. This CDR3 is built from 17 residues. Per germline, CDR1 LGHDT and CDR2 YNNKEL (reference sequence). The CDR3 DNA reads TGTGCCAGCAGCCCGGTTCGGACAGGAGTAGCAGCAGATACGCAGTATTTT. Protein: CASSPVRTGVAADTQYF.

V usage is TRBV27 and J usage is TRBJ2-5; TRBD1 agrees at 8 bases. This CDR3 spans 15 amino acids. With V trimmed by 5 bases and J by 7 bases, 12 bases remained unmatched. The germline gives CDR1 MNHEY, CDR2 SMNVEV (reference sequence). The CDR3 spells CASSPGQGKGGTQYF. CDR3 sequence (DNA): TGTGCCAGCAGTCCCGGACAGGGAAAGGGAGGGACCCAGTACTTC.

This clonotype was seen a handful of times. The J gene is TRBJ2-3, the V gene TRBV12-3 or TRBV12-4, with TRBD1 as a possible D gene (5 bases). The CDR3 is 13 residues long. The V end lost 4 bases, the J end lost 6 bases, and 11 bases lay between the germline ends. DNA for the CDR3: TGTGCCAGCAGTTCTGGACAAGGGGATACGCAGTATTTT. Translating gives CASSSGQGDTQYF.

The chain employs TRBV7-3 and TRBJ2-1; 12 nucleotides agree with TRBD2. CDR1 and CDR2 (germline): SGHTA, FQGTGA. The ends lost 1 base at V and 10 bases at J; junction bases unmatched: 8. This CDR3 has 16 amino acids. In DNA form, the CDR3 reads TGTGCCAGCAGCTTAATGGCCCTAGCGGGGGGGGGCGAGCAGTTCTTC. Translating it yields CASSLMALAGGGEQFF.

This clonotype was seen only a few times. The chain carries TRBV14 and TRBJ2-7; TRBD2 might be the D (5 bases). Between the trimmed V and J ends, which lost 1 base and 3 bases, there was a span of 13 bases. CDR1 is SGHDN, CDR2 FVKESK, per germline. This CDR3 has 15 residues. The DNA of the CDR3 is TGTGCCAGCAGCCAAGGTCCGGGAAGATTCTACGAGCAGTACTTC. As protein: CASSQGPGRFYEQYF.

This clonotype was counted a few times. The V gene is TRBV23-1, the J gene TRBJ2-7; TRBD1 is a possible D gene (6 bases). TRBV23-1 is an ORF, with its function uncertain. CDR3 size: 13 residues. V lost 6 bases and J lost 5, with 14 bases in between. CDR3 protein: CASRQGLEDEQYF. For the CDR3, the DNA is TGCGCCAGCAGACAGGGTTTGGAGGACGAGCAGTACTTC.

V is TRBV20-1 and J is TRBJ2-7; 10 positions match TRBD2. The CDR3 has 16 residues. J gave up 3 bases and V 3 bases, and 11 bases lay outside the gene matches. Germline V gene lookup returns CDR1 DFQATT and CDR2 SNEGSKA (reference sequence). The CDR3 here is CSASASTGLANYEQYF. CDR3 nucleotide sequence: TGCAGTGCTAGCGCCTCGACGGGACTAGCGAACTACGAGCAGTACTTC.

This clonotype was counted a few times. The gene calls are TRBV3-1 and TRBJ2-1, with 8 bases that match TRBD2. Unmatched junction bases numbered 9, after V lost 2 bases and J lost 0 bases. This CDR3 has 18 amino acids. Germline loops: CDR1 LGHDT, CDR2 YNNKEL (reference sequence). The CDR3 nucleotides are TGTGCCAGCAGCCAACGCCCTAGGACTAGCTCCTCCTACAATGAGCAGTTCTTC. Its translation is CASSQRPRTSSSYNEQFF.